Listed here are 9 T cell receptor beta chains from one sample, sequenced in a study of T cell responses to AZD1222 COVID-19 vaccine. TCRdb keeps only in-frame clones here, not all; method: immunoSEQ multiplex PCR. The sample consists of about 140,000 clones, just over 90% of them appearing once. The sequencing here drew on peripheral blood, taken on day 0 of AZD1222 vaccination. The source of these receptors is an adult in good health.

This chain connects TRBV7-3 to TRBJ2-3; 7 bases align to TRBD2. Trimming at V came to 0 bases and at J to 2 bases, leaving 2 bases not matched to a gene. Germline V CDR1 and CDR2: SGHTA, FQGTGA. CDR3 length: 15 residues. Here the CDR3 reads CASSLTGLLTDTQYF. The CDR3 DNA reads TGTGCCAGCAGCTTAACGGGACTACTCACAGATACGCAGTATTTT.

The count of this clone is one. The V call is TRBV10-3, the J call TRBJ1-6, with TRBD1 as a possible D gene (5 bases). Trimming stripped 10 bases from V and 7 bases from J, with 14 bases between. Germline loops: CDR1 ENHRY, CDR2 SYGVKD. The CDR3 is 13 amino acids. CDR3 DNA sequence: TGTGCCACCTCTGGGGGAAACAATTCACCCCTCCACTTT. This gives the protein CATSGGNNSPLHF.

The chain carries TRBV10-3 and TRBJ1-1; no firm D call. V lost 3 bases and J 3 bases, leaving 14 bases between the germline ends. The CDR3 extends over 15 amino acids. The germline CDR1 and CDR2 sequences are ENHRY and SYGVKD. CDR3 loop: CAISDRGDIYTEAFF. The CDR3 DNA follows: TGTGCCATCAGTGATCGGGGTGACATCTACACTGAAGCTTTCTTT.

With regard to this clone: Other DNA sequences in the sample encode the same CDR3. The chain couples TRBV30 to TRBJ1-4; weak D call: TRBD1 (6 bases). Germline loops: CDR1 GTSNPN, CDR2 SVGIG (reference sequence). This CDR3 comprises 11 residues. V lost 5 bases to trimming and J lost 7 bases, with 8 bases between them. Here the CDR3 reads CAWGGGEKLFF. The CDR3 DNA reads as TGTGCCTGGGGGGGCGGTGAAAAACTGTTTTTT.

A few counts support this clone. The chain carries TRBV5-4 and TRBJ2-2; 7 bases fit TRBD2. The germline gives CDR1 SGHNT, CDR2 YYREEE (reference sequence). There are 18 residues in the CDR3. V shed 4 bases, J shed 5 bases, and the junction held 17 bases outside the gene matches. CDR3 residues: CASSPPPGLFSGTGELFF. DNA for the CDR3: TGTGCCAGCAGCCCGCCTCCGGGACTATTCTCAGGGACCGGGGAGCTGTTTTTT.

The chain links TRBV4-2 to TRBJ2-2; D is unclear. CDR1 LGHNA and CDR2 YNFKEQ come from the germline V gene. V dropped 1 base and J dropped 2 bases, with 5 bases sitting between them. CDR3 length: 14 residues. CDR3 protein: CASSQADNTGELFF. The CDR3 DNA reads as TGTGCCAGCAGCCAAGCGGACAACACCGGGGAGCTGTTTTTT.

The rearrangement uses TRBV27 and TRBJ1-5; D gene uncertain. From germline, CDR1 is MNHEY and CDR2 SMNVEV (reference sequence). This CDR3 comprises 15 residues. V was trimmed by 6 bases and J by 3 bases, leaving 15 bases between them. The CDR3 sequence: CASSLGRRPNQPQHF. The CDR3 DNA reads as TGTGCCAGCAGCCTCGGTAGGAGACCCAATCAGCCCCAGCATTTT.

This clone was observed once. The chain employs TRBV5-1 and TRBJ2-3; TRBD2 aligns across 10 bases. Unmatched junction bases numbered 14, after V lost 5 bases and J lost 5 bases. The germline V gene has CDR1 SGHRS and CDR2 YFSETQ. The CDR3 has 17 amino acids. The CDR3 coding sequence is TGCGCCAGCAGTTCAACTAGCGGGGCCTCGTCGGGAGATACGCAGTATTTT. Protein: CASSSTSGASSGDTQYF.

The chain recombines TRBV19 with TRBJ1-2; TRBD1 aligns across 7 bases. The J segment lost 6 bases and the V segment lost 5 bases, leaving 12 bases of the junction unmatched. This CDR3 is built from 15 residues. Germline CDR1 and CDR2: LNHDA and SQIVND (reference sequence). The CDR3 region is CASSVQGVQVNGYTF. The CDR3 region has the DNA TGTGCCAGTAGTGTGCAGGGGGTGCAAGTCAATGGCTACACCTTC.